This T cell receptor (beta chain) originates from a study of shared clonotypes between healthy human individuals. General study points: Few donors restricted represented genetic and exposure-history diversity.

Regarding this clone: The antigen is undetermined.

Donors, healthy HIV-negative adults, lacked recent acute infections or vaccinations. This table comes from immunoSEQ multiplex PCR, and its TCRdb copy is limited to in-frame clones, with some not included. The table lists approximately 2,300,000 clones, just under 95% of them singletons, with 0.37% in the top ten. CDR1 is SGHVS, CDR2 FQNEAQ, per germline. The CDR3 covers 22 residues. V trimming: 5 bases; J trimming: 0 bases; junction bases outside the gene matches: 20. The chain uses TRBV7-8 and TRBJ2-1; 12 bases agree with TRBD2. The clonotype originates from a man aged 18-30 years in good health. Some clones in this sample may be carry-over from other donors' samples. The sequenced sample consisted of naive CD4+ T cells from PBMCs. Specified subset: CD45RA+ positively selected. The CDR3 loop is CASSPGLSLLAGGPSSYNEQFF. CDR3 nucleotides: TGTGCCAGCAGCCCTGGACTTTCCTTACTAGCGGGAGGACCAAGCTCCTACAATGAGCAGTTCTTC.